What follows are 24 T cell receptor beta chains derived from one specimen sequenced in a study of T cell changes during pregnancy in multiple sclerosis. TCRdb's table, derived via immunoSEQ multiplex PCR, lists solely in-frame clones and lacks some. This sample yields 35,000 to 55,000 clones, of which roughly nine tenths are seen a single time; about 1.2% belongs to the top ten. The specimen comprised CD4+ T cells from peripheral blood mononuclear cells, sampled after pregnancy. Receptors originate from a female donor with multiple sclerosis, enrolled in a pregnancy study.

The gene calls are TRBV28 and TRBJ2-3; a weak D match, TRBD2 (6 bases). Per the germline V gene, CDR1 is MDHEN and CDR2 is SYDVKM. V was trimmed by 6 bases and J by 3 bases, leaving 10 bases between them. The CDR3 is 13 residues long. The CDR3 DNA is TGTGCCAGCAGAAGGGACTTAACAGATACGCAGTATTTT. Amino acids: CASRRDLTDTQYF. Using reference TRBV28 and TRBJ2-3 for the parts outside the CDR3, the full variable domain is DVKVTQSSRYLVKRTGEKVFLECVQDMDHENMFWYRQDPGLGLRLIYFSYDVKMKEKGDIPEGYSVSREKKERFSLILESASTNQTSMYLCASRRDLTDTQYFGPGTRLTVL.

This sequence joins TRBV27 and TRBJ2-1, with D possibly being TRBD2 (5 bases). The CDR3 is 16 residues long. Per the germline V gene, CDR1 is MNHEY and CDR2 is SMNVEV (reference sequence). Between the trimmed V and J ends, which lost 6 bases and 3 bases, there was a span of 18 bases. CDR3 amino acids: CASRGDRTARYNEQFF. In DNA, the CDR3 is TGTGCCAGCAGGGGCGACCGGACTGCCCGCTACAATGAGCAGTTCTTC.

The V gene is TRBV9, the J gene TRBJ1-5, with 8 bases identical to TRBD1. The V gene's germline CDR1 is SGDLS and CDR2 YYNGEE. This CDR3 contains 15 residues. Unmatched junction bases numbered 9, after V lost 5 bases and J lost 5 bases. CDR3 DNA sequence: TGTGCCAGCAGTGGACAGGGTTTTACCGATCAGCCCCAGCATTTT. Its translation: CASSGQGFTDQPQHF.

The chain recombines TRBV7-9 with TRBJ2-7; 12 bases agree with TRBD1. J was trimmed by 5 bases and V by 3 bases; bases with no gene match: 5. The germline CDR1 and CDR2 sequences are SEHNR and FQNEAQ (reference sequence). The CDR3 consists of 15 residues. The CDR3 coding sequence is TGTGCCAGCAGCTTCCGGGACAGGGGGCTTCACGAGCAGTACTTC. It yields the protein CASSFRDRGLHEQYF.

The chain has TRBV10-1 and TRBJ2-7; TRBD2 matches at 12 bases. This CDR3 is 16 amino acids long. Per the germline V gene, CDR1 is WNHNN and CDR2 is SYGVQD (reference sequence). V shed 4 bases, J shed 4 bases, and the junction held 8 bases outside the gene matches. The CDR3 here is CASSVWLAGGGYEQYF. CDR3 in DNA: TGCGCCAGCAGTGTGTGGCTAGCGGGAGGGGGGTACGAGCAGTACTTC.

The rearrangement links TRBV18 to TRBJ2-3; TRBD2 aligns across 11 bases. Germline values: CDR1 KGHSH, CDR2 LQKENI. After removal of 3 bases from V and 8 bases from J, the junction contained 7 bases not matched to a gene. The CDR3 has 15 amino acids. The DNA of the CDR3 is TGTGCCAGCTCACCTCAAGGACTAGCGGGCGGTACGCAGTATTTT. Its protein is CASSPQGLAGGTQYF.

The CDR3 DNA sequence: TGCGCCAGCAGCCAAGGATCCGGGAGAGGGGAGAGAGGATACTTC. Translating it yields CASSQGSGRGERGYF. V is TRBV4-1 and J is TRBJ2-4, with TRBD2 as a possible D gene (6 bases). Germline V CDR1 and CDR2: MGHRA, YSYEKL. This CDR3 is 15 amino acids long. With 1 base removed from V and 16 bases from J, the gap between germline ends came to 23 bases.

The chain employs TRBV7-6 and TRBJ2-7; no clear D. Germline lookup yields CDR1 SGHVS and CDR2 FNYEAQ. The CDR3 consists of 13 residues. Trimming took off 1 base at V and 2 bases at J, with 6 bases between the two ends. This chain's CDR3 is CASSLGLAYEQYF. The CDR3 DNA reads TGTGCCAGCAGCTTAGGACTGGCCTACGAGCAGTACTTC. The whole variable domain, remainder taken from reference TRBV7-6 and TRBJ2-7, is GAGVSQSPRYKVTKRGQDVALRCDPISGHVSLYWYRQALGQGPEFLTYFNYEAQQDKSGLPNDRFSAERPEGSISTLTIQRTEQRDSAMYRCASSLGLAYEQYFGPGTRLTVT.

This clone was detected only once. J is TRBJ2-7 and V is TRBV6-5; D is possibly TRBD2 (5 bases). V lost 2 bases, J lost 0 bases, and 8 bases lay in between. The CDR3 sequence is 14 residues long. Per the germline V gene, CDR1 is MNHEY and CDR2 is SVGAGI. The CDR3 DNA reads TGTGCCAGCAGTTACGGAGCGGCCTCCTACGAGCAGTACTTC. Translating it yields CASSYGAASYEQYF.

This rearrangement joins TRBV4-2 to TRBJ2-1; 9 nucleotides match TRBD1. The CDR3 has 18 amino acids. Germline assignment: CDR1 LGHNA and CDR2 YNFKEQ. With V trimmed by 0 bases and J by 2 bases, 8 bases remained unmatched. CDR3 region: CASSQDPPRQGAYNEQFF. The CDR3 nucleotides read TGTGCCAGCAGCCAAGATCCCCCTCGACAGGGGGCCTACAATGAGCAGTTCTTC.

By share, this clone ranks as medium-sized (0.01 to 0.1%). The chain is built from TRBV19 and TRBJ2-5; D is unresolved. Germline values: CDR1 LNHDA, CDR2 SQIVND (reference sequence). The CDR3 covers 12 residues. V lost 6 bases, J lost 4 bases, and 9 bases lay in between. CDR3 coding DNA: TGTGCCAGTAGACAGTCCGGAGAGACCCAGTACTTC. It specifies CASRQSGETQYF. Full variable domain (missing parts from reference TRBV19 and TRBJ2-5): DGGITQSPKYLFRKEGQNVTLSCEQNLNHDAMYWYRQDPGQGLRLIYYSQIVNDFQKGDIAEGYSVSREKKESFPLTVTSAQKNPTAFYLCASRQSGETQYFGPGTRLLVL.

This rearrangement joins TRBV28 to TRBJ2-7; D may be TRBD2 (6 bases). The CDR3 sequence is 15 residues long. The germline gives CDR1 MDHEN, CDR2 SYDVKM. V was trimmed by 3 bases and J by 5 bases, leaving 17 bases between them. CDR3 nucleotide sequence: TGTGCCAGCAGTTTCTCTTGGGGACTCCGGGACGAGCAGTACTTC. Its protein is CASSFSWGLRDEQYF. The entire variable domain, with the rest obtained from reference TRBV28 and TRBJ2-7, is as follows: DVKVTQSSRYLVKRTGEKVFLECVQDMDHENMFWYRQDPGLGLRLIYFSYDVKMKEKGDIPEGYSVSREKKERFSLILESASTNQTSMYLCASSFSWGLRDEQYFGPGTRLTVT.

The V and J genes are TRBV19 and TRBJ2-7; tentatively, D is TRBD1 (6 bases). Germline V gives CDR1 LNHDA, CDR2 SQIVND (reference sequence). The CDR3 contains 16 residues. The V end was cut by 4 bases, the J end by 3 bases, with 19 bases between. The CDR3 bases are TGTGCCAGTAGTAACAACCGGGACGCCAGGGGCTACGAGCAGTACTTC. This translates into CASSNNRDARGYEQYF.

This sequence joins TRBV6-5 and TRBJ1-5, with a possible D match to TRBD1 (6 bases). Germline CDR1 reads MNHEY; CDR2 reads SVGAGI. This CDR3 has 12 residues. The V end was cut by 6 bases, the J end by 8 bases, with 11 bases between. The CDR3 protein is CASRQGSEPQHF. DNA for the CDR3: TGTGCCAGCAGACAGGGTTCTGAGCCCCAGCATTTT.

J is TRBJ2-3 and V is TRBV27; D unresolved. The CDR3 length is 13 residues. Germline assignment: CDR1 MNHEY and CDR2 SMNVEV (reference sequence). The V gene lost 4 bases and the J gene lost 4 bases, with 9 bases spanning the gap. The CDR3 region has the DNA TGTGCCAGCAGTTCCCACCCGGCAGATACGCAGTATTTT. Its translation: CASSSHPADTQYF.

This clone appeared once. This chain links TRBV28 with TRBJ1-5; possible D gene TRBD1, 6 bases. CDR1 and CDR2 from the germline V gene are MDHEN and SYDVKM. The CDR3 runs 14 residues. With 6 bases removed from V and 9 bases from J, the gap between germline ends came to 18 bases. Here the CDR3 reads CASRQNGQSAPQHF. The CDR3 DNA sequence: TGTGCCAGCAGACAAAATGGACAGTCTGCGCCCCAGCATTTT.

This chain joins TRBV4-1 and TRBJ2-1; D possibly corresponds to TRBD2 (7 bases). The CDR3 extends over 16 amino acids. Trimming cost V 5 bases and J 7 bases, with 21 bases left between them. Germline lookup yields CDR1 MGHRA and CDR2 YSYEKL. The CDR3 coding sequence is TGCGCCAGCAGCAGGGGGACGGGGGGACGTACGAATGAGCAGTTCTTC. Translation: CASSRGTGGRTNEQFF.

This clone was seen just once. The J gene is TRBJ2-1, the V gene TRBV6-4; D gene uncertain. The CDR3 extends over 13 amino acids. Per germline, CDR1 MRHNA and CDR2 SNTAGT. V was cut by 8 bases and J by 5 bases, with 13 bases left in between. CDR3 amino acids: CASSQAYDNEQFF. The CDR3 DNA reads TGTGCCAGCTCCCAGGCTTATGACAATGAGCAGTTCTTC.

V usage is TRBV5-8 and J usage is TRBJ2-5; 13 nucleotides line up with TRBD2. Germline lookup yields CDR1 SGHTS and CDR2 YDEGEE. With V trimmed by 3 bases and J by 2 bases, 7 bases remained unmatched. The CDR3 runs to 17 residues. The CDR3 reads CASSWGTSGDRQETQYF. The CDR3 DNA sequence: TGTGCCAGCAGCTGGGGGACTAGCGGGGATAGACAAGAGACCCAGTACTTC. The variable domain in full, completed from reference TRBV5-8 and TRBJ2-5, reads EAGVTQSPTHLIKTRGQQATLRCSPISGHTSVYWYQQALGLGLQFLLWYDEGEERNRGNFPPRFSGRQFPNYSSELNVNALELEDSALYLCASSWGTSGDRQETQYFGPGTRLLVL.

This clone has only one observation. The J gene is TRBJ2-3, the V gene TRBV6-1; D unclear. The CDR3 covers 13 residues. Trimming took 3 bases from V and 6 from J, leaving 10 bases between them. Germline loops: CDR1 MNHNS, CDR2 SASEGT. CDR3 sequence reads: CASSETQQDTQYF. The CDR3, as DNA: TGTGCCAGCAGTGAGACCCAACAGGATACGCAGTATTTT.

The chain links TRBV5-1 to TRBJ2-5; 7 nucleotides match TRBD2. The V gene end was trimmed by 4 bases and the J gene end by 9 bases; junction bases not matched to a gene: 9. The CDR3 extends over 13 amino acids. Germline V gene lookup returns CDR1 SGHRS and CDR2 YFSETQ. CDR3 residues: CASSLGEAGAQYF. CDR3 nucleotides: TGCGCCAGCAGCCTGGGAGAGGCGGGGGCCCAGTACTTC.

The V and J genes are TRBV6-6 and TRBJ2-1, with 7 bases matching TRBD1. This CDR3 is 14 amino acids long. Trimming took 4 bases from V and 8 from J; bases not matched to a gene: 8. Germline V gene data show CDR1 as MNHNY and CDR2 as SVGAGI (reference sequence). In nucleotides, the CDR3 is TGTGCCAGCAGTTTCTCGACAGGGACCCATGAGCAGTTCTTC. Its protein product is CASSFSTGTHEQFF.

The CDR3 region has the DNA TGTGCCAGCAGCTTACCTTCACCACAGGGGGCCCACTCTGGAAACACCATATATTTT. Translated: CASSLPSPQGAHSGNTIYF. This chain links TRBV5-4 with TRBJ1-3; TRBD1 agrees at 9 bases. CDR1 and CDR2 from the germline V gene are SGHNT and YYREEE (reference sequence). With 2 bases clipped from V and 0 bases from J, the junction kept 12 bases outside the gene matches. The CDR3 contains 19 residues.

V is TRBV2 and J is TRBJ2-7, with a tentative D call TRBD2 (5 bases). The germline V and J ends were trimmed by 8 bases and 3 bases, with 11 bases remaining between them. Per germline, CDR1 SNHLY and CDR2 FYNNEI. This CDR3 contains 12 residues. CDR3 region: CASSPADYEQYF. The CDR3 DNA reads TGTGCCAGCTCCCCAGCGGACTACGAGCAGTACTTC. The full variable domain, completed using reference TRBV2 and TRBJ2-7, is EPEVTQTPSHQVTQMGQEVILRCVPISNHLYFYWYRQILGQKVEFLVSFYNNEISEKSEIFDDQFSVERPDGSNFTLKIRSTKLEDSAMYFCASSPADYEQYFGPGTRLTVT.